The 4 T cell receptor beta chains below were found in one sample sequenced in a study of vaccination and CD4 T cells after COVID-19. Researchers used the Oncomine TCR Beta short-read assay to sequence DNA from cultured CD4+ T cells. MiXCR was run by TCRdb on the PCR reads, yielding one entry per CDR3 protein. The sample holds over 12,000 distinct CDR3 sequences; approximately 30% are singletons and the top ten take 10%. The treatment was: roughly 10-day PBMC culture with coronavirus spike peptide pools or control peptides (ViraFEST assay). The antigens these receptors bind are not known. Material: CD4+ T cells from blood, cultured in vitro, obtained after SARS-CoV-2 vaccination. All receptors come from a human donor who had recovered from COVID-19.

The chain combines TRBV11-2 with TRBJ2-7; D unresolved. Germline lookup yields CDR1 SGHAT and CDR2 FQNNGV. This CDR3 has 17 amino acids. V was clipped by 1 base and J by 0 bases, with 16 bases between them. CDR3 sequence reads: CASSLGFIGPRSYEQYF. CDR3 coding DNA: TGTGCCAGCAGCTTAGGTTTTATCGGGCCCCGCTCCTACGAGCAGTACTTC.

The chain joins TRBV2 to TRBJ1-6, with D possibly matching TRBD1 (5 bases). Trimming took 6 bases from V and 7 from J, leaving 16 bases between them. The CDR3 runs 15 residues. From germline, CDR1 is SNHLY and CDR2 FYNNEI. For the CDR3, the DNA is TGTGCCAGCAGATTGTACGAGACAGACAATTCACCCCTCCACTTT. This sequence encodes CASRLYETDNSPLHF.

In this sample, this clonotype turned up a few times. The V call is TRBV2, the J call TRBJ1-1; 9 bases agree with TRBD1. Trimming took 5 bases from V and 4 from J; bases not matched to a gene: 5. The CDR3 length is 14 residues. Germline CDR1 and CDR2: SNHLY and FYNNEI. CDR3 amino acids: CASSLTGGTTEAFF. The CDR3 DNA reads TGTGCCAGCAGTCTGACAGGGGGGACCACTGAAGCTTTCTTT.

The gene calls are TRBV27 and TRBJ2-7; the match to TRBD2 covers 14 bases. V lost 6 bases and J lost 6; bases outside the gene matches: 7. CDR1 and CDR2 from the germline V gene are MNHEY and SMNVEV (reference sequence). The CDR3 sequence is 15 residues long. For the CDR3, the DNA is TGTGCCAGCAGCAGACTAGCGGGAGGGCCAGGCGAGCAGTACTTC. Translation gives CASSRLAGGPGEQYF.